This T cell receptor beta chain was recovered during a study of cytomegalovirus exposure and HLA in healthy donors. Whole-study findings and limits: It was approximately 150 TCR beta chains that were listed as cytomegalovirus-associated.

With 7 bases removed from V and 5 bases from J, the gap between germline ends came to 29 bases. This CDR3 spans 18 amino acids. Germline V lookup: CDR1 MDHEN, CDR2 SYDVKM. With respect to this clone: Its cognate antigen is unknown.

The method was immunoSEQ multiplex PCR; TCRdb's version includes in-frame clones alone and lacks a portion of them. The repertoire holds around 54,000 clones, approximately 89% seen once, with around 8.4% in the top ten. The sequenced sample consisted of PBMCs. The chain recombines TRBV28 with TRBJ1-2; D uncertain. This receptor was identified in a woman aged 18-29 years in good health and CMV-seropositive. CDR3 protein: CASTKLGWTGNNEYGYTF. The DNA for the CDR3 is TGTGCCAGCACGAAGTTGGGATGGACGGGGAATAACGAATATGGCTACACCTTC.